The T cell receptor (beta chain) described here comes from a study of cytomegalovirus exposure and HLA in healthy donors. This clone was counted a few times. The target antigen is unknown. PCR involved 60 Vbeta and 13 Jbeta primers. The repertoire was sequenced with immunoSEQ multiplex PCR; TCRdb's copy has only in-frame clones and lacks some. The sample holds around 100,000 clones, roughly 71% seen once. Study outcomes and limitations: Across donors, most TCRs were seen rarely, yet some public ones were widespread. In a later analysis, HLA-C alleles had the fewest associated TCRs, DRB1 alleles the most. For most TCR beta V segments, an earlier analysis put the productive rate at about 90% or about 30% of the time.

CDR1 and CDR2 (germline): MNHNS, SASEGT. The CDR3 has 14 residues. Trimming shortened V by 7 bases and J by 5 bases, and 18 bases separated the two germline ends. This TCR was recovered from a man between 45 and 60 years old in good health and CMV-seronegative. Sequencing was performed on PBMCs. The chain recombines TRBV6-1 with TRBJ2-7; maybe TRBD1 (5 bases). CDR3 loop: CASKGLGDYHEQYF. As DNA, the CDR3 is TGTGCCAGCAAGGGGCTGGGCGATTACCACGAGCAGTACTTC.